This T cell receptor (beta chain) was retrieved from a study of control samples from healthy donors and cancer patients. Per the germline V gene, CDR1 is DFQATT and CDR2 is SNEGSKA (reference sequence). The CDR3 runs to 10 residues. With 4 bases removed from V and 10 bases from J, the gap between germline ends came to 9 bases. Measured with immunoSEQ multiplex PCR; TCRdb has only the in-frame clones, and not every one. The sample carries about 14,000 clones, approximately 80% recorded once. This clone was seen just once. The chain employs TRBV20-1 and TRBJ2-3; D unclear. The origin of this receptor is a male donor with melanoma. The sequencing sample was made of formalin-fixed, paraffin-embedded tissue. CDR3 loop: CSANLPPQYF. CDR3 bases: TGCAGTGCTAACCTTCCCCCGCAGTATTTT.